The next 27 T cell receptor beta chains were all read from a single sample in a study of T-cell reconstitution after alpha-beta-depleted transplantation in children. The TCRbeta library incorporated unique molecular identifiers. A single record per CDR3 protein comes from TCRdb applying MiXCR to the PCR reads. This table holds 90,000 to 100,000 distinct CDR3 sequences, more than 20% found once. The starting material was PBMCs, obtained before TCRalphabeta/CD19-depleted stem cell transplant. These receptors were taken from a boy younger than 10 with acute lymphoblastic leukemia, due to receive a stem cell transplant.

This clonotype was seen just once. The chain employs TRBV28 and TRBJ1-5; a possible D gene is TRBD1 (5 bases). The CDR3 spans 15 residues. Germline values: CDR1 MDHEN, CDR2 SYDVKM. The V end lost 8 bases, the J end lost 1 base, and 15 bases lay between the germline ends. The CDR3: CASAGIRGSNQPQHF. As DNA, the CDR3 is TGTGCCAGCGCGGGGATACGGGGGAGCAATCAGCCCCAGCATTTT.

There are a few counts of this clonotype. The V call is TRBV6-5, the J call TRBJ1-5, with 9 bases lining up with TRBD1. The CDR3 has 14 residues. V shed 4 bases, J shed 7 bases, and the junction held 5 bases outside the gene matches. Germline CDR1 reads MNHEY; CDR2 reads SVGAGI. The CDR3 coding sequence is TGTGCCAGCAGTTTCACAGGGGGCTTCCAGCCCCAGCATTTT. This encodes CASSFTGGFQPQHF.

This clonotype was detected many times. The V call is TRBV20-1, the J call TRBJ2-5; D uncertain. Looked up from germline, CDR1 is DFQATT and CDR2 is SNEGSKA (reference sequence). With 1 base removed from V and 7 bases from J, the gap between germline ends came to 13 bases. The CDR3 spans 13 residues. The DNA for the CDR3 is TGCAGTGCTAGAGTACTTCAGCGAAGGACCCAGTACTTC. Its translation is CSARVLQRRTQYF.

This clonotype was counted only a few times. The V call is TRBV20-1, the J call TRBJ1-2, with D perhaps matching TRBD1 (5 bases). Looked up from germline, CDR1 is DFQATT and CDR2 is SNEGSKA (reference sequence). V lost 4 bases to trimming and J lost 5 bases, with 11 bases between them. This CDR3 is built from 12 residues. The CDR3 DNA reads TGCAGTGCTATAACAGGACAATATGGCTACACCTTC. Translation: CSAITGQYGYTF.

The rearrangement joins TRBV18 to TRBJ2-2; TRBD1 aligns across 8 bases. CDR1 and CDR2 from the germline V gene are KGHSH and LQKENI. The CDR3 has 17 residues. V dropped 0 bases and J dropped 5; count of bases not matched to a gene: 8. The CDR3 loop reads CASSPPVGTGRTGELFF. Written as DNA, the CDR3 is TGTGCCAGCTCACCACCGGTGGGGACAGGCAGGACCGGGGAGCTGTTTTTT.

The rearrangement links TRBV28 to TRBJ2-3; 7 bases fit TRBD2. From germline, CDR1 is MDHEN and CDR2 SYDVKM. Trimming cost V 8 bases and J 2 bases; bases outside gene matches: 7. The length of the CDR3 is 14 residues. The CDR3 nucleotides read TGTGCCAGCCGACCAGCGGGACTCACAGATACGCAGTATTTT. Its protein product is CASRPAGLTDTQYF.

A few counts support this clonotype. This sequence joins TRBV28 and TRBJ1-1, with D possibly TRBD1 on 6 matching bases. The germline gives CDR1 MDHEN, CDR2 SYDVKM. V lost 2 bases, J lost 11 bases, and 18 bases lay in between. The CDR3 length is 14 residues. The CDR3 nucleotides are TGTGCCAGCAGTTTAATCCGGGGGGGCAGCCGGGCTTTCTTT. Translation: CASSLIRGGSRAFF.

The chain combines TRBV12-3 or TRBV12-4 with TRBJ2-7, with D perhaps matching TRBD1 or TRBD2 (5 bases each). This CDR3 is 14 amino acids long. Trimming stripped 1 base from V and 3 bases from J, with 10 bases between. The CDR3 region is CASSLVGPFYEQYF. The CDR3 bases are TGTGCCAGCAGTTTAGTGGGACCATTCTACGAGCAGTACTTC.

The chain couples TRBV7-3 to TRBJ2-1; 7 nucleotides agree with TRBD2. J was trimmed by 15 bases and V by 2 bases; bases with no gene match: 10. Germline CDR1 is SGHTA and CDR2 is FQGTGA. The CDR3 has 13 residues. The DNA of the CDR3 is TGTGCCAGCAGCTTAGATCCACTAGCGTACCCGTTCTTC. Translation: CASSLDPLAYPFF.

V gene TRBV2 combines with J gene TRBJ2-2, with TRBD1 matching 7 bases. Trimming cost V 6 bases and J 8 bases; bases outside gene matches: 9. Germline CDR1 is SNHLY and CDR2 is FYNNEI. The CDR3 has 14 residues. CDR3 protein: CASRPMRGQGELFF. The CDR3 coding sequence is TGTGCCAGCAGGCCGATGAGGGGGCAAGGGGAGCTGTTTTTT.

This clonotype turned up a few times. The gene calls are TRBV10-3 and TRBJ1-5, with D hard to call. The CDR3 covers 16 residues. Germline CDR1 is ENHRY and CDR2 is SYGVKD. V was clipped by 8 bases and J by 2 bases, with 19 bases between them. CDR3 coding DNA: TGTGCCATCGGGGAAAGAGGGTCTAGTGGCAATCAGCCCCAGCATTTT. It yields the protein CAIGERGSSGNQPQHF.

CDR3 amino acids: CASSLIGIGELFF. The CDR3 DNA follows: TGTGCCAGCAGTTTAATAGGGATCGGGGAGCTGTTTTTT. The chain couples TRBV12-3 or TRBV12-4 to TRBJ2-2; D remains unclear. This CDR3 has 13 residues. Trimming removed 2 bases at V and 7 bases at J, with 8 bases between.

This clonotype was seen ten or more times. CDR3 loop: CASSSGTLTYEQYF. The CDR3 nucleotides are TGTGCCAGCAGCTCCGGAACACTTACCTACGAGCAGTACTTC. The J gene is TRBJ2-7, the V gene TRBV7-2; D remains unclear. Germline V gene sequence: CDR1 SGHTA, CDR2 FQGNSA. The CDR3 loop spans 14 amino acids. Between the trimmed V and J ends, which lost 4 bases and 2 bases, there was a span of 12 bases.

The chain is built from TRBV20-1 and TRBJ1-2, with TRBD1 as a possible D gene (6 bases). Trimming took off 7 bases at V and 4 bases at J, with 25 bases between the two ends. The CDR3 spans 16 residues. The germline CDR1 and CDR2 sequences are DFQATT and SNEGSKA (reference sequence). Here the CDR3 reads CSERRYGHRATYGYTF. The CDR3 nucleotides read TGCAGTGAGAGGAGATACGGACACAGGGCTACCTATGGCTACACCTTC.

The chain employs TRBV28 and TRBJ1-2; D remains unclear. This CDR3 region has 13 residues. Between the trimmed V and J ends, which lost 8 bases and 2 bases, there was a span of 12 bases. Germline CDR1 MDHEN, CDR2 SYDVKM. CDR3 region: CASLRPPNYGYTF. DNA for the CDR3: TGTGCCAGCCTGAGACCCCCGAACTATGGCTACACCTTC.

This clonotype was counted ten times or more. The rearrangement joins TRBV28 to TRBJ1-5, with D unclear. The CDR3 consists of 15 residues. The ends were cut back, 4 bases at V and 3 bases at J, with 13 bases in the middle. Germline CDR1 is MDHEN and CDR2 is SYDVKM. CDR3: CASSSPDKYNQPQHF. For the CDR3, the DNA is TGTGCCAGCAGTTCCCCAGACAAATACAATCAGCCCCAGCATTTT.

The rearrangement links TRBV20-1 to TRBJ2-1; 10 bases are shared with TRBD2. Germline V CDR1 and CDR2: DFQATT, SNEGSKA (reference sequence). V gave up 3 bases and J gave up 4 bases; unmatched junction bases: 9. CDR3 length equals 16 residues. Here the CDR3 reads CSASGPLAGAYNEQFF. DNA of the CDR3: TGCAGTGCTAGCGGGCCCCTAGCGGGAGCTTACAATGAGCAGTTCTTC.

This clonotype was seen more than once but under ten times. The V gene is TRBV2, the J gene TRBJ2-2; D is uncertain. V shed 0 bases and J shed 1 base, with 6 bases lying between them. Per germline, CDR1 SNHLY and CDR2 FYNNEI. CDR3 length equals 15 residues. The CDR3 nucleotides are TGTGCCAGCAGTGAAGCACGGAAGAACACCGGGGAGCTGTTTTTT. As protein: CASSEARKNTGELFF.

V gene TRBV5-1 combines with J gene TRBJ2-2; D is unclear. There are 16 residues in the CDR3. From germline, CDR1 is SGHRS and CDR2 YFSETQ. The V gene lost 2 bases and the J gene lost 4 bases, with 15 bases spanning the gap. This chain's CDR3 is CASSLTAYYLTGELFF. CDR3 sequence (DNA): TGCGCCAGCAGCTTAACGGCTTACTATCTCACCGGGGAGCTGTTTTTT.

The chain carries TRBV15 and TRBJ2-3; 7 bases agree with TRBD2. V trimming: 4 bases; J trimming: 4 bases; junction bases outside the gene matches: 5. The CDR3 runs 14 residues. Per germline, CDR1 LNHNV and CDR2 YYDKDF (reference sequence). The DNA for the CDR3 is TGTGCCACCAGCAAAAGACTAGCCGCAGATACGCAGTATTTT. Protein sequence: CATSKRLAADTQYF. The full variable domain, rest sourced from reference TRBV15 and TRBJ2-3, is DAMVIQNPRYQVTQFGKPVTLSCSQTLNHNVMYWYQQKSSQAPKLLFHYYDKDFNNEADTPDNFQSRRPNTSFCFLDIRSPGLGDTAMYLCATSKRLAADTQYFGPGTRLTVL.

This clonotype has a handful of counts. The chain is built from TRBV4-1 and TRBJ2-7; D is possibly TRBD1 (6 bases). V lost 1 base and J lost 3, with 13 bases in between. In germline, CDR1 is MGHRA, CDR2 YSYEKL. The CDR3 is 15 amino acids. The CDR3 DNA reads TGCGCCAGCAGCCAAGGGTTAAACAGGGACTACGAGCAGTACTTC. The encoded protein is CASSQGLNRDYEQYF.

This sequence joins TRBV28 and TRBJ2-6, with no clear D. This CDR3 is 15 amino acids long. The V gene's germline CDR1 is MDHEN and CDR2 SYDVKM. Trimming left V 3 bases short and J 4 bases short, with 10 bases between. CDR3 residues: CASSFWKKGANVLTF. CDR3 bases: TGTGCCAGCAGTTTTTGGAAAAAAGGGGCCAACGTCCTGACTTTC.

V is TRBV4-1 and J is TRBJ2-1, with D possibly being TRBD1 (5 bases). Germline loops: CDR1 MGHRA, CDR2 YSYEKL. V was shortened by 0 bases and J by 8 bases, with 14 bases between the two germline ends. This CDR3 contains 15 residues. CDR3 DNA sequence: TGCGCCAGCAGCCAAGAGGTCCAGGGCGCGGATGAGCAGTTCTTC. It yields the protein CASSQEVQGADEQFF.

This chain links TRBV9 with TRBJ2-3, with D possibly matching TRBD2 (6 bases). Trimming stripped 0 bases from V and 3 bases from J, with 14 bases between. Looked up from germline, CDR1 is SGDLS and CDR2 is YYNGEE. This CDR3 spans 16 amino acids. CDR3 amino acids: CASSVVPDGTTDTQYF. The CDR3 coding sequence is TGTGCCAGCAGCGTAGTTCCGGACGGGACTACAGATACGCAGTATTTT.

The V and J genes are TRBV3-1 and TRBJ2-1, with D perhaps TRBD2 (6 bases). Trimming stripped 0 bases from V and 8 bases from J, with 11 bases between. Per the germline V gene, CDR1 is LGHDT and CDR2 is YNNKEL (reference sequence). CDR3 size: 14 residues. This chain's CDR3 is CASSQDPTSYEQFF. CDR3 DNA: TGTGCCAGCAGCCAAGACCCGACTAGTTATGAGCAGTTCTTC.

This clonotype came up a few times. This rearrangement joins TRBV28 to TRBJ2-7; no clear D. Trimming took 6 bases from V and 3 from J, leaving 12 bases between them. The germline gives CDR1 MDHEN, CDR2 SYDVKM. This CDR3 is built from 13 residues. The CDR3 nucleotides are TGTGCCAGCAGGCCCTCTTCTCTCTACGAGCAGTACTTC. Its translation: CASRPSSLYEQYF.

This chain uses TRBV9 with TRBJ2-1; tentative D call: TRBD1 (6 bases). Trimming removed 3 bases from V and 1 base from J, with 11 bases in between. Germline CDR1 is SGDLS and CDR2 is YYNGEE. The CDR3 runs 15 residues. CDR3 loop: CASSAQGPSYNEQFF. CDR3 DNA: TGTGCCAGCAGCGCACAGGGCCCTTCCTACAATGAGCAGTTCTTC.